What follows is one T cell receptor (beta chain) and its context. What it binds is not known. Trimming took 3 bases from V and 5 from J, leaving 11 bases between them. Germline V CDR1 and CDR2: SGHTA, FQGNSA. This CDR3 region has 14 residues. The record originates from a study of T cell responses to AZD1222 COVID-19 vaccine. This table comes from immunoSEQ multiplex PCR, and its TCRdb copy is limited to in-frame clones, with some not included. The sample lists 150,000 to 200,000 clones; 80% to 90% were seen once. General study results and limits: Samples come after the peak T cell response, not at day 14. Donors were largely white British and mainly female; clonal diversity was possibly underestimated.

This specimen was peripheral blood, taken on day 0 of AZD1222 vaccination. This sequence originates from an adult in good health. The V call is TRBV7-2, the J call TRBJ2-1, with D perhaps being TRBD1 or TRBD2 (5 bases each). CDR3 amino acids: CASSFPGAHNEQFF. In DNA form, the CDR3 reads TGTGCCAGCAGCTTCCCCGGGGCCCACAATGAGCAGTTCTTC.